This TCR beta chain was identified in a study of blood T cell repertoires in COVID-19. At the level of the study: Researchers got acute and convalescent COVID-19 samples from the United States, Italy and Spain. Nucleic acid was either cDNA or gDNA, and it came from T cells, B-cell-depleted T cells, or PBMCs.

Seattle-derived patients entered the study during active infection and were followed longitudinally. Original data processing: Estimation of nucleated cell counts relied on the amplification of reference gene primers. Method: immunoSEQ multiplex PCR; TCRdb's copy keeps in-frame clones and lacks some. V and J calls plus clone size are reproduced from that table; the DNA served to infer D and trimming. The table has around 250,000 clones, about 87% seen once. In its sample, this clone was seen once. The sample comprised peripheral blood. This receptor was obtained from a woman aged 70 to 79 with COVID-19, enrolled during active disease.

In nucleotides, the CDR3 is TGTGCCAGCAGTGACTCGACAGGGGGAGGAGATACGCAGTATTTT. Residues: CASSDSTGGGDTQYF. This chain links TRBV6-4 with TRBJ2-3, with 9 nucleotides matching TRBD1. V was clipped by 0 bases and J by 5 bases; unmatched bases: 3. The CDR3 runs 15 residues. CDR1 is MRHNA and CDR2 is SNTAGT in the germline V gene.